A selection of T cell receptor beta chains follows, all from one sample in a study of beta chain features in type 1 diabetes. Here immunoSEQ multiplex PCR was the method, and the copy in TCRdb shows in-frame clones only, minus some. This table has 860,000 or so clones, roughly a sixth appearing once. Source material: naive CD4+ T cells from blood. The origin of the receptors is a woman aged 18 to 35 in good health. Both conserved end residues are trimmed from each CDR3. Size is stated for part of the rows, as once, few or many counts, or as a class when the clone is expanded.

CDR3aa: AISEQEQETQY; v_gene: TRBV10-3; abundance: few; j_gene: TRBJ2-5
CDR3aa: ASSREGVPGQPQH; v_gene: TRBV5-1; abundance: NA; j_gene: TRBJ1-5
CDR3aa: ASSEVSGSPGELF; v_gene: TRBV6-1; abundance: NA; j_gene: TRBJ2-2
CDR3aa: ASSPRGTYEQY; v_gene: TRBV18; abundance: NA; j_gene: TRBJ2-7
CDR3aa: ASRSPGLSDNEQF; v_gene: TRBV2; abundance: few; j_gene: TRBJ2-1
CDR3aa: ASSYSWVGTYEQY; v_gene: TRBV6-5; abundance: few; j_gene: TRBJ2-7
CDR3aa: ASSTRITDTQY; v_gene: TRBV19; abundance: few; j_gene: TRBJ2-3
CDR3aa: ASRELNYGYT; v_gene: TRBV5-1; abundance: few; j_gene: TRBJ1-2
CDR3aa: ASSYAGTGGSYEQY; v_gene: TRBV6-5; abundance: few; j_gene: TRBJ2-7
CDR3aa: SARTGPAGEQY; v_gene: TRBV29-1; abundance: NA; j_gene: TRBJ2-7
CDR3aa: ASSFDRGESYGYT; v_gene: TRBV5-1; abundance: NA; j_gene: TRBJ1-2
CDR3aa: ASSTYPGQGRGELF; v_gene: TRBV7-9; abundance: NA; j_gene: TRBJ2-2
CDR3aa: SVAGSTEAF; v_gene: TRBV29-1; abundance: NA; j_gene: TRBJ1-1
CDR3aa: ASRLGSDTQY; v_gene: TRBV6-6; abundance: NA; j_gene: TRBJ2-3
CDR3aa: ASSSLAGVTDTQY; v_gene: TRBV11-2; abundance: few; j_gene: TRBJ2-3
CDR3aa: AISRSGQQPYGYT; v_gene: TRBV10-3; abundance: few; j_gene: TRBJ1-2
CDR3aa: ASSGDAIQQF; v_gene: TRBV2; abundance: NA; j_gene: TRBJ2-1
CDR3aa: ASTEALAGVLEQF; v_gene: TRBV7-2; abundance: NA; j_gene: TRBJ2-1
CDR3aa: ASSLFRDRGRTYNEQF; v_gene: TRBV5-4; abundance: NA; j_gene: TRBJ2-1
CDR3aa: ASSLVAGVGEQF; v_gene: TRBV7-9; abundance: NA; j_gene: TRBJ2-1
CDR3aa: ASSLEGLAGRRGETQY; v_gene: TRBV5-1; abundance: NA; j_gene: TRBJ2-5
CDR3aa: ASSLRSNTQY; v_gene: TRBV13; abundance: few; j_gene: TRBJ2-3
CDR3aa: ASSLMGQDVEQY; v_gene: TRBV5-1; abundance: NA; j_gene: TRBJ2-7
CDR3aa: ASSLVEGRQPTYEQY; v_gene: TRBV7-4; abundance: few; j_gene: TRBJ2-7
CDR3aa: ASSLGGREGAYEQY; v_gene: TRBV7-2; abundance: few; j_gene: TRBJ2-7
CDR3aa: ASSPRWENTQY; v_gene: TRBV5-4; abundance: NA; j_gene: TRBJ2-3
CDR3aa: VASSTSGQETQY; v_gene: TRBV7-8; abundance: few; j_gene: TRBJ2-5
CDR3aa: ASSYTSGGEQF; v_gene: TRBV7-2; abundance: few; j_gene: TRBJ2-1
CDR3aa: ASSQDPRDRADTQY; v_gene: TRBV4-3; abundance: NA; j_gene: TRBJ2-3